Presented here are 24 T cell receptor beta chains from one specimen sequenced in a study of T-cell reconstitution after alpha-beta-depleted transplantation in children. Findings and caveats of the study: A year post-transplant, T-cell counts and diversity derived mostly from newly produced T cells.

Their antigen targets remain unknown. Unique molecular identifiers were used to barcode this TCRbeta library. Using its own MiXCR run on the PCR reads, TCRdb lists one record per CDR3 protein. The sample yields approximately 300,000 distinct CDR3 sequences, over 7% seen once. Sequences were derived from peripheral blood, sampled 360 days after TCRalphabeta/CD19-depleted stem cell transplant. The receptor set was obtained from a female patient under 10 years old who had a stem cell transplant for Fanconi anemia, so the T cells may come from the graft donor.

This clonotype has a handful of counts. The chain has TRBV2 and TRBJ2-7; D gene uncertain. Trimming cost V 7 bases and J 1 base, with 11 bases left between them. The CDR3 runs to 13 residues. Germline CDR1 SNHLY, CDR2 FYNNEI. For the CDR3, the DNA is TGTGCCAGCATGGCTGTTTTTTCCTACGAGCAGTACTTC. Residues: CASMAVFSYEQYF.

The sample holds many counts of this clonotype. The chain couples TRBV28 to TRBJ2-4, with D tentatively TRBD2 (6 bases). In germline, CDR1 is MDHEN, CDR2 SYDVKM. V dropped 9 bases and J dropped 5 bases, with 35 bases sitting between them. The CDR3 is 20 amino acids. The CDR3 here is CARPGGTLLRYDSLENIQYF. CDR3 bases: TGTGCCAGGCCTGGGGGGACCCTCCTTCGGTACGACAGCCTGGAAAACATTCAGTACTTC.

This chain links TRBV5-1 with TRBJ2-1, with TRBD2 matching 12 bases. The CDR3 covers 17 residues. The V gene end was trimmed by 0 bases and the J gene end by 9 bases; junction bases not matched to a gene: 10. Germline CDR1 reads SGHRS; CDR2 reads YFSETQ. CDR3 sequence reads: CASSLGLAGGQSGEQFF. The CDR3 DNA is TGCGCCAGCAGCTTGGGGCTAGCGGGGGGGCAGTCGGGTGAGCAGTTCTTC.

There are many counts of this clonotype. The genes are TRBV6-5 and TRBJ1-2; D is undetermined. Germline V gives CDR1 MNHEY, CDR2 SVGAGI. The CDR3 consists of 14 residues. V was clipped by 0 bases and J by 8 bases, with 13 bases between them. CDR3 loop: CASSYSRLQQGYTF. CDR3 sequence (DNA): TGTGCCAGCAGTTACTCTAGGTTACAGCAAGGCTACACCTTC.

With respect to this clonotype: This may stem from a read error, because a much larger clone lies one nucleotide away. The V gene is TRBV10-2, the J gene TRBJ2-7, with D perhaps matching TRBD1 or TRBD2 (5 bases each). Germline V gene lookup returns CDR1 WSHSY and CDR2 SAAADI. V gave up 4 bases and J gave up 7 bases, with 11 bases separating them. This CDR3 region has 12 residues. The CDR3 sequence: CASSVGTLEQYF. CDR3 DNA: TGCGCCAGCAGTGTCGGGACCCTGGAGCAGTACTTC.

This clonotype was picked up many times. The genes are TRBV5-1 and TRBJ2-3; D tentatively fits TRBD1 or TRBD2 (5 bases each). This CDR3 comprises 15 residues. Trimming shortened V by 5 bases and J by 3 bases, and 16 bases separated the two germline ends. CDR1 and CDR2 (germline): SGHRS, YFSETQ. This chain's CDR3 is CASRLETGGTDTQYF. The CDR3 nucleotides are TGCGCCAGCAGACTCGAAACAGGAGGAACAGATACGCAGTATTTT.

This chain uses TRBV20-1 with TRBJ1-5, with 7 positions matching TRBD1. With 0 bases clipped from V and 5 bases from J, the junction kept 13 bases outside the gene matches. The CDR3 is made up of 17 amino acids. CDR1 and CDR2 from the germline V gene are DFQATT and SNEGSKA (reference sequence). The CDR3 reads CSARDPRQGFSYQPQHF. The CDR3 DNA reads as TGCAGTGCTAGAGATCCGAGACAGGGTTTCTCTTATCAGCCCCAGCATTTT.

In its sample, this clonotype was seen a few times. The chain uses TRBV19 and TRBJ2-1; D gene unclear. The CDR3 totals 16 residues. With 3 bases removed from V and 2 bases from J, the gap between germline ends came to 14 bases. Looked up from germline, CDR1 is LNHDA and CDR2 is SQIVND (reference sequence). The CDR3 DNA sequence: TGTGCCAGTAGTATGATGGTAGTTTTACCCTACAATGAGCAGTTCTTC. This gives the protein CASSMMVVLPYNEQFF. Using reference TRBV19 and TRBJ2-1 for the parts outside the CDR3, the full variable domain is DGGITQSPKYLFRKEGQNVTLSCEQNLNHDAMYWYRQDPGQGLRLIYYSQIVNDFQKGDIAEGYSVSREKKESFPLTVTSAQKNPTAFYLCASSMMVVLPYNEQFFGPGTRLTVL.

The chain combines TRBV11-2 with TRBJ2-5; 9 bases fit TRBD2. The CDR3 consists of 16 residues. In germline, CDR1 is SGHAT, CDR2 FQNNGV. V lost 4 bases, J lost 4 bases, and 10 bases stayed unmatched. In DNA, the CDR3 is TGTGCCAGCAGCTCGTACTTAGCGGGGGAGCTAGAGACCCAGTACTTC. Its protein product is CASSSYLAGELETQYF.

This clonotype came up many times. CDR3 residues: CASSLQHGTSGTPNRWRETQYF. CDR3 in DNA: TGTGCCAGCAGTTTACAGCATGGGACTAGCGGCACCCCCAATCGGTGGAGAGAGACCCAGTACTTC. This rearrangement joins TRBV12-3 or TRBV12-4 to TRBJ2-5, with 11 bases identical to TRBD2. The CDR3 is 22 amino acids. J lost 4 bases, V lost 2 bases, and 24 bases had no gene match.

This chain uses TRBV25-1 with TRBJ2-5; D possibly corresponds to TRBD1 (8 bases). This CDR3 has 15 amino acids. V lost 4 bases and J 4 bases, leaving 16 bases between the germline ends. The germline V gene encodes CDR1 MGHDK and CDR2 SYGVNS. The CDR3 spells CASSVGQGGSETQYF. CDR3 sequence (DNA): TGTGCCAGCAGTGTAGGACAGGGAGGGTCAGAGACCCAGTACTTC.

This clonotype was seen ten or more times. The chain couples TRBV6-5 to TRBJ2-1; TRBD1 matches at 9 bases. From germline, CDR1 is MNHEY and CDR2 SVGAGI. The V and J ends lost 0 bases and 8 bases, in that order; junction bases with no gene match: 2. The CDR3 is made up of 14 amino acids. CDR3 coding DNA: TGTGCCAGCAGTTACTCGGGACAGGGCGATGAGCAGTTCTTC. It is translated as CASSYSGQGDEQFF.

This rearrangement joins TRBV7-6 to TRBJ1-5, with D unclear. Germline V gene sequence: CDR1 SGHVS, CDR2 FNYEAQ. V lost 5 bases to trimming and J lost 5 bases, with 10 bases between them. This CDR3 region has 13 residues. The CDR3 loop reads CASSVSPDQPQHF. DNA of the CDR3: TGTGCCAGCAGCGTGAGCCCCGATCAGCCCCAGCATTTT.

The rearrangement joins TRBV18 to TRBJ1-6; 11 bases match TRBD1. CDR1 and CDR2 (germline): KGHSH, LQKENI. CDR3 length: 16 residues. After removal of 0 bases from V and 7 bases from J, the junction contained 2 bases not matched to a gene. The CDR3 DNA reads TGTGCCAGCTCACCACCAGGACAGGGGGCGAATTCACCCCTCCACTTT. Protein product: CASSPPGQGANSPLHF.

This clonotype was observed at least ten times. This chain uses TRBV20-1 with TRBJ2-1; possibly TRBD1 or TRBD2 for D (5 bases each). V shed 0 bases and J shed 1 base, with 16 bases lying between them. CDR1 is DFQATT and CDR2 is SNEGSKA in the germline V gene (reference sequence). The CDR3 runs 17 residues. CDR3 residues: CSARDPRGRESYNEQFF. The CDR3, as DNA: TGCAGTGCTAGAGATCCAAGGGGACGGGAATCCTACAATGAGCAGTTCTTC.

This clonotype was detected ten times or more. The V gene is TRBV5-6, the J gene TRBJ1-1; D may be TRBD1 (5 bases). Germline V CDR1 and CDR2: SGHDT, YYEEEE. Trimming removed 4 bases at V and 3 bases at J, with 16 bases between. This CDR3 contains 15 residues. The CDR3 sequence: CASSISPGPYTEAFF. The CDR3 nucleotides are TGTGCCAGCAGCATCAGCCCAGGGCCATACACTGAAGCTTTCTTT.

The chain has TRBV18 and TRBJ2-7; TRBD1 is a possible D gene (6 bases). The CDR3 runs to 14 residues. The V and J ends lost 2 bases and 2 bases respectively, with 10 bases between them. Germline V CDR1 and CDR2: KGHSH, LQKENI. In DNA, the CDR3 is TGTGCCAGCTCACCAGGTTCAGGGGCCTACGAGCAGTACTTC. Its translation: CASSPGSGAYEQYF.

The chain uses TRBV7-9 and TRBJ1-6; D is perhaps TRBD1 (5 bases). Germline lookup yields CDR1 SEHNR and CDR2 FQNEAQ (reference sequence). CDR3 length: 14 residues. Trimming shortened V by 2 bases and J by 8 bases, and 10 bases separated the two germline ends. In DNA, the CDR3 is TGTGCCAGCAGCTTATGGGACGGGGATTCACCCCTCCACTTT. Amino acids: CASSLWDGDSPLHF.

The chain is built from TRBV27 and TRBJ1-1; 8 bases agree with TRBD1. Germline V lookup: CDR1 MNHEY, CDR2 SMNVEV (reference sequence). The CDR3 loop spans 15 amino acids. After removal of 7 bases from V and 1 base from J, the junction contained 8 bases not matched to a gene. The CDR3 loop reads CASTASGGGNTEAFF. The DNA for the CDR3 is TGTGCCAGCACCGCATCAGGGGGCGGGAACACTGAAGCTTTCTTT.

This clonotype was counted many times. The chain employs TRBV28 and TRBJ1-3; no definite D call. V lost 6 bases, J lost 0 bases, and 12 bases lay in between. This CDR3 is 15 amino acids long. Germline CDR1 reads MDHEN; CDR2 reads SYDVKM. The CDR3 DNA reads TGTGCCAGCAGGTTCGGACCCAGCTCTGGAAACACCATATATTTT. Residues: CASRFGPSSGNTIYF. Complete variable domain (other parts from reference TRBV28 and TRBJ1-3): DVKVTQSSRYLVKRTGEKVFLECVQDMDHENMFWYRQDPGLGLRLIYFSYDVKMKEKGDIPEGYSVSREKKERFSLILESASTNQTSMYLCASRFGPSSGNTIYFGEGSWLTVV.

This clonotype has a count of ten or more. The chain combines TRBV7-9 with TRBJ2-7; no clear D. This CDR3 comprises 13 residues. Germline CDR1 is SEHNR and CDR2 is FQNEAQ (reference sequence). V was pared by 3 bases and J by 4 bases, with 10 bases between. CDR3 coding DNA: TGTGCCAGCAGCTTGAGTGGGGTTTACGAGCAGTACTTC. It specifies CASSLSGVYEQYF. Full variable domain (missing parts from reference TRBV7-9 and TRBJ2-7): DTGVSQNPRHKITKRGQNVTFRCDPISEHNRLYWYRQTLGQGPEFLTYFQNEAQLEKSRLLSDRFSAERPKGSFSTLEIQRTEQGDSAMYLCASSLSGVYEQYFGPGTRLTVT.

This clonotype was recorded at least ten times. V and J are TRBV28 and TRBJ2-1; 10 bases map to TRBD1. V gave up 3 bases and J gave up 4 bases; unmatched junction bases: 6. The length of the CDR3 is 16 residues. Looked up from germline, CDR1 is MDHEN and CDR2 is SYDVKM. The chain's CDR3 is CASSLTRTGGYNEQFF. The CDR3 bases are TGTGCCAGCAGTTTGACAAGGACAGGGGGATACAATGAGCAGTTCTTC.

The chain joins TRBV7-9 to TRBJ1-1, with a possible D match to TRBD1 (6 bases). Looked up from germline, CDR1 is SEHNR and CDR2 is FQNEAQ (reference sequence). Deletions cut 2 bases from V and 2 bases from J, with 15 bases between. There are 16 residues in the CDR3. The CDR3: CASSLPYRDGNTEAFF. The CDR3 DNA reads TGTGCCAGCAGCTTACCTTACAGGGACGGTAACACTGAAGCTTTCTTT.

There are many counts of this clonotype. The chain uses TRBV24-1 and TRBJ2-1; D is perhaps TRBD2 (5 bases). In germline, CDR1 is KGHDR, CDR2 SFDVKD. The CDR3 extends over 16 amino acids. The V end was cut by 4 bases, the J end by 0 bases, with 12 bases between. The CDR3 DNA reads as TGTGCCACCAGTGACCCCGAGCGGTTCTCCTACAATGAGCAGTTCTTC. This sequence encodes CATSDPERFSYNEQFF.